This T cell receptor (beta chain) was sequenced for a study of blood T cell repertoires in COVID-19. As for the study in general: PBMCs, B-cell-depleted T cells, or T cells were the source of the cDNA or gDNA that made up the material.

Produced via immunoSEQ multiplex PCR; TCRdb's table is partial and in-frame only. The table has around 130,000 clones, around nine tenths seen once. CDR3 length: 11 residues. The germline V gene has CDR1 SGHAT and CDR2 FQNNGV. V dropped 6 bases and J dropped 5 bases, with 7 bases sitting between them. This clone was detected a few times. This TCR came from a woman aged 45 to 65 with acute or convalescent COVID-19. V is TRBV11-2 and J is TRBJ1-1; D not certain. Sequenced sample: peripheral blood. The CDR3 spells CASSLKTEAFF. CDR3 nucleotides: TGTGCCAGCAGTCTTAAAACTGAAGCTTTCTTT.